The sequence of this T cell receptor beta chain was determined in a study of tissue T cells after allogeneic stem cell transplantation. Data came from immunoSEQ multiplex PCR; TCRdb stores just in-frame clones and leaves some out. The sample has approximately 12,000 clones; roughly 70% are singletons. The sample was tissue from the right colon, taken at autopsy. The receptor was isolated from a woman between 18 and 55 years old with breast cancer.

In nucleotides, the CDR3 is TGTGCCACCAGCAGACCAGGGGCCCTGCAAGAGACCCAGTACTTC. This gives the protein CATSRPGALQETQYF. The J gene is TRBJ2-5, the V gene TRBV15; the D gene is possibly TRBD1 (6 bases). This CDR3 is built from 15 residues. The germline V gene has CDR1 LNHNV and CDR2 YYDKDF (reference sequence). Trimming shortened V by 2 bases and J by 2 bases, and 12 bases separated the two germline ends.